This TCR beta chain was recorded in a study of neoadjuvant nivolumab and ipilimumab in lung cancer (dated by TCRdb to the early 2020s). With regard to the full study: Nivolumab was administered intravenously at 3 mg/kg on days 1, 15 and 29, and in the combination arm ipilimumab 1 mg/kg was added on day 1 only. The major pathologic response (MPR) rate in the intention-to-treat population in each study arm was designated as the primary trial endpoint. The study compared TCR repertoires in pretherapy (baseline) peripheral blood with TCR repertoires in tumors resected at surgery after neoadjuvant immune checkpoint blockade. In the trial, under 45 patients with operable NSCLC were treated, of whom 23 were randomized to nivolumab monotherapy and about 20 to nivolumab plus ipilimumab. Matched pretherapy and resected tumor pairs were analyzed for seven patients, of whom four received nivolumab and three received nivolumab plus ipilimumab.

The CDR3, from cysteine to phenylalanine, totals 18 residues. Kept here is only the CDR3 DNA, which spans 54 bases and is read in frame from base 1. Sequences MGHRA (CDR1) and YSYEKL (CDR2) are obtained from the germline V gene. Unmatched junction bases come to 4, with V trimmed by 0 bases and J by 0 bases. Overall study outcomes, separate from this receptor: No significant correlation was found between TCR clonality and pathologic tumor regression, and only a single major-pathologic-response sample was available for the analysis of TCR clonality versus pathologic tumor regression. Tumor T-cell richness and clonality rose from pretherapy to surgery in three of three dual-therapy tumors but in only two of four nivolumab-treated tumors. A small number of samples underwent TCR sequencing. TCR richness in pretherapy blood showed a positive correlation with richness in tumors resected after neoadjuvant therapy (Spearman R ~ 0.87). TCR richness and clonality were greater in resected tumors than in tumor-adjacent uninvolved lung, and increases were seen in more dual-therapy-treated tumors.

To prepare the library, the immunoSEQ multiplex PCR assay was applied. In the paper's pipeline: Repertoires were summarized by richness and clonality, and significantly expanded and contracted clones were identified between pre- and post-therapy samples. Imported from immuneACCESS, the table was reduced by TCRdb to in-frame sequences with V and J called. These copies leave out some clones; in studies compared against another copy, an unresolved V gene accounts for under half, and the cause of the remainder is not known. Clone size and V and J calls were adopted from that table, with D and trimming inferred from the DNA. This sample gives roughly 49,000 clones in total; about 89% of them show up just once. The top ten clonotypes cover about 4% of the sample. As to this clone: Its antigen remains undetermined. No much larger clone exists at a distance of one base, and base qualities are not known.

The sample's time point label, in plain terms: pretherapy, before neoadjuvant immune checkpoint inhibitors. Samples were obtained from the phase 2 randomized NEOSTAR trial, in which neoadjuvant nivolumab or nivolumab plus ipilimumab followed by surgery was tested in operable NSCLC. The V and J genes are TRBV4-1 and TRBJ2-1; 11 central bases correspond to TRBD2. The sequence came from an adult with non-small cell lung cancer. Some clones in this sample may be carry-over from other donors' samples. The sequenced sample was blood, obtained before neoadjuvant nivolumab, alone or with ipilimumab. The CDR3 reads as follows: CASSQDVGLADSYNEQFF. The sequenced DNA: TGCGCCAGCAGCCAAGATGTGGGACTAGCGGACTCCTACAATGAGCAGTTCTTC.